The T cell receptor (beta chain) under discussion was sequenced for a study of CD8+ T cells in alopecia areata. Extraction and reverse transcription of RNA yielded cDNA as the sequencing template. Sequencing used immunoSEQ multiplex PCR; TCRdb keeps in-frame clones, though not all of them. Of some 150,000 clones listed, around 87% are singletons. Treatment specified: oral pan-JAK inhibitor, 5-10 mg twice daily. CDR1 is GTSNPN, CDR2 SVGIG, per germline (reference sequence). The CDR3 runs 14 residues. V trimming: 2 bases; J trimming: 7 bases; junction bases outside the gene matches: 6. This material consisted of CD8+ T cells sorted from blood, taken at week 4, from a patient treated with tofacitinib. This sequence joins TRBV30 and TRBJ1-5, with 9 bases matching TRBD1. This sequence originates from a human donor with alopecia areata. CDR3 amino acids: CAWSTGQGRQPQHF. The CDR3 DNA reads as TGTGCCTGGAGTACCGGACAGGGGAGGCAGCCCCAGCATTTT.